This TCR beta chain was captured by sequencing in a study of T cell responses to AZD1222 COVID-19 vaccine. Note on this clone: Its target is not known.

Sequencing was performed with immunoSEQ multiplex PCR; in TCRdb, only in-frame clones are kept and a portion is missing. The data contain some 83,000 clones, 86% of them seen just once; the ten biggest clones take up roughly 9.4%. Findings of the study overall: Spike-specific TCR repertoires showed rising breadth and depth after two AZD1222 doses.

This CDR3 is 15 amino acids long. V lost 8 bases and J lost 3; bases outside the gene matches: 9. Germline assignment: CDR1 LNHDA and CDR2 SQIVND (reference sequence). Sequencing used peripheral blood, obtained on day 0 of AZD1222 vaccination. The clonotype was recovered from an adult in good health. The chain carries TRBV19 and TRBJ1-5; 8 nucleotides match TRBD1. The CDR3 spells CASLPGQGANQPQHF. The CDR3 nucleotides read TGTGCCAGTCTCCCTGGGCAGGGGGCCAATCAGCCCCAGCATTTT.